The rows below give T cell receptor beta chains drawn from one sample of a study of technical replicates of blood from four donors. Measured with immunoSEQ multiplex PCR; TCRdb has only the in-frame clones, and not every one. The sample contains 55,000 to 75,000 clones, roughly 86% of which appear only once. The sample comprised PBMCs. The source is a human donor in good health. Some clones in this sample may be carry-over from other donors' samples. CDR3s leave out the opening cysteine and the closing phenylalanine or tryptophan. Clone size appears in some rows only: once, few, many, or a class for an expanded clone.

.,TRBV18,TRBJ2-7,ASSPQQFYEQY
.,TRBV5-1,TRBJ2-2,ASSLLAGGPGTGELF
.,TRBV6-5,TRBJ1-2,ASSPGGTAYGYT
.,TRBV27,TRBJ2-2,ASSTGLAATGELF
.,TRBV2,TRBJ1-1,ASSERQLNTEAF
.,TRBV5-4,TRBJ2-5,ASSGPGQGTPQY
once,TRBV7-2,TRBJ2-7,ASSLEDFFSYEQY
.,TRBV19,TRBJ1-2,ASSLPRRGGGTSNYGYT
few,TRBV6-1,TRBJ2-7,ASREPRQGNLFYEQY
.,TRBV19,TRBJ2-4,ASSLGQGLAKNIQY
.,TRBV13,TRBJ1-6,ASSLVGGQSPPLH
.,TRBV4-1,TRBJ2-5,ASSQGQGPVRETQY
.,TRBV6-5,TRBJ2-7,ANSKGHRYEQY
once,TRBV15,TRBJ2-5,ATSPRSSAGQETQY
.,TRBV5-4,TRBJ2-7,ASSTGLAGNYEQY
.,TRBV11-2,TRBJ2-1,ASSLEPGRNEQF
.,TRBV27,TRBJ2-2,ASRRIAGGGGELF
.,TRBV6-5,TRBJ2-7,ASSSTSSSYEQY
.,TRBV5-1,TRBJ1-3,ASSLEGAYSGNTIY
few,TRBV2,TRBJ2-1,ASSGQGGNNEQF
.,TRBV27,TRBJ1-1,ASRDWDTMNTEAF
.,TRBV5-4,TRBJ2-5,ASSGPGQGSFNQY
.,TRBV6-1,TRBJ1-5,ASRVTGSQPQH
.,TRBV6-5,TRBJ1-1,ASSYSGILNTEAF
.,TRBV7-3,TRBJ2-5,ASSSLAGGGETQY
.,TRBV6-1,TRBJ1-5,ASTPRGGAQPQH
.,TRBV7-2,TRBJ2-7,ASSLASSEQY
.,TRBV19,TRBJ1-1,ASAFKGGSTEAF
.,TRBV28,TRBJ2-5,ASSLTEETQY
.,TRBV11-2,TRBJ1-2,ASSLVSGASYGYT
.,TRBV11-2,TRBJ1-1,ASSTMGGGTEAF
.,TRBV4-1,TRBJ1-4,ASSQDVAGANEKLF
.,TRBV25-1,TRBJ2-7,ASSAGLWEQY
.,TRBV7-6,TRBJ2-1,ASSGITGLAGAEQF
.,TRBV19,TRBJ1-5,ASSFGQSNQPQH
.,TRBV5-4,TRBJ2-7,ASSWASGSSYEQY
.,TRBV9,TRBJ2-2,ASSVRSGATNTGELF
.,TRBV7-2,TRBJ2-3,ASSLDRGGTDTQY
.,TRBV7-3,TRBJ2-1,ASSSGLARYEQF
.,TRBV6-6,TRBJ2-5,ASSGGQETQY
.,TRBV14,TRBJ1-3,ASRSGNTIY
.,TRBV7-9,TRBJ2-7,ASTSRLAFPYEQY
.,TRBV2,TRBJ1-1,ASILQGMNTEAF
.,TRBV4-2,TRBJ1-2,ASSQVGQLRDYYGYT
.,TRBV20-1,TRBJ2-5,SARGQGPQY
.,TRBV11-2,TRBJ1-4,ASSLRRVNEKLF
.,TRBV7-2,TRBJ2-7,ASSLVISDRASYEQY
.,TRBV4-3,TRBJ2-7,ASSQDRRTGSHYEQY
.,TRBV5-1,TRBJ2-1,ASSLAGGLSSYNEQF
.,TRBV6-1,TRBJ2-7,ASRTGTGVDEQY
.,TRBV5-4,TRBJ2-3,ASSWGLAGGGTDTQY